A selection of T cell receptor beta chains follows, all from one sample in a study of blood T cells in healthy people across ages. TCRdb called the 5' RACE reads again in MiXCR, with one record for every CDR3 protein. Of roughly 1.6 million distinct CDR3 sequences listed, roughly 30% were seen once; the top ten hold approximately 10%. The sequenced material came from blood. Receptors were obtained from a woman aged 25 to 39 in good health. Each CDR3 is given with its conserved first and last residue. A D gene is named only where the DNA matches it firmly.

>NA|TRBV7-8|TRBJ2-7
CASRNDPGPESYEQYF
>NA|TRBV20-1|TRBJ2-7
CSANVTALGYEQYF
>NA|TRBV30|TRBJ2-5
CAWSVVGTQYF
>TRBD2|TRBV3-1|TRBJ2-5
CASSQDSSGETQYF
>NA|TRBV19|TRBJ2-7
CASSPRRDYEQYF
>NA|TRBV6-5|TRBJ2-7
CASSPGTFGPYEQYF
>NA|TRBV12-3/TRBV12-4|TRBJ2-1
CASSQLGLGSYNEQFF
>NA|TRBV5-1|TRBJ2-3
CASSLESAKADTQYF
>NA|TRBV7-3|TRBJ2-3
CASSFSDGADTQYF
>NA|TRBV20-1|TRBJ2-7
CSASYRAGNYEQYF
>TRBD2|TRBV27|TRBJ2-3
CAGANPLAGGPLPTDTQYF
>NA|TRBV7-8|NA
CAGSPKSDPWETQYF
>NA|TRBV10-3|TRBJ1-2
CAISESGGASYGYTF
>TRBD1|TRBV6-1|TRBJ2-1
CASSETYRGNEQFF
>TRBD2|TRBV20-1|TRBJ2-1
CSASPPAGRHNEQFF
>NA|TRBV9|TRBJ1-3
CASSLSGASGNTIYF
>TRBD1|TRBV29-1|TRBJ1-5
CSVGTGGGNQPQHF
>NA|TRBV12-3/TRBV12-4|TRBJ2-2
CASINYGGPRELFF
>NA|TRBV7-8|TRBJ1-1
CASSLAEGDTEAFF
>TRBD1|TRBV10-3|TRBJ2-5
CAISWDSQETQYF
>TRBD2|TRBV29-1|TRBJ2-1
CSALAGAPYNEQFF
>TRBD2|TRBV2|TRBJ2-5
CASSGTSREETQYF
>TRBD2|TRBV28|TRBJ2-7
CASSLGSAGTSYEQYF
>TRBD2|TRBV20-1|TRBJ2-7
CSARDPSGRVYEQYF
>NA|TRBV27|TRBJ1-2
CASSTDRFFYGYTF
>NA|TRBV28|TRBJ2-1
CASSYRGVQQFF
>NA|TRBV29-1|TRBJ2-7
CSVETLIPGALGYEQYF
>NA|TRBV7-2|TRBJ1-1
CASRSLGNTEAFF
>TRBD1|TRBV27|TRBJ1-1
CASSWTGDWRNTEAFF
>NA|TRBV25-1|TRBJ1-6
CASSDTRNNSPLHF
>NA|TRBV5-1|TRBJ2-1
CASRGASSYNEQFF
>NA|TRBV25-1|TRBJ1-4
CASSEGLNEKLFF
>NA|TRBV7-9|TRBJ2-1
CASSLEGLYNEQFF
>NA|TRBV7-2|TRBJ1-1
CAGSASTGWVIAFF
>NA|TRBV20-1|TRBJ2-1
CSARDAKQGKRQFF
>TRBD1|TRBV2|TRBJ2-1
CASSEGTGLNNEQFF
>TRBD2|TRBV7-2|TRBJ2-1
CASSSGLVGEQFF
>NA|TRBV29-1|TRBJ1-1
CSVDSGEDGSNTEAFF
>NA|TRBV20-1|TRBJ1-5
CSASGGYEGQPQHF
>NA|TRBV3-1|TRBJ2-7
CASSHVADEQYF
>NA|TRBV2|TRBJ1-1
CASRPGQGYEAFF
>NA|TRBV5-5|TRBJ2-7
CASSLGTNLGGYEQYF
>TRBD2|TRBV28|TRBJ2-5
CASFQRELNEQYF
>TRBD1|TRBV20-1|TRBJ2-3
CSAEDRVTDTQYF
>NA|TRBV28|TRBJ1-4
CASTPWGQTDEKLFF
>NA|TRBV3-1|TRBJ2-2
CASSQGVRFYGELFF
>NA|TRBV21-1|TRBJ2-3
CASSARVEGAIGTSSTQYF
>NA|TRBV11-3|NA
CASSTGLEETQYF
>TRBD2|TRBV9|TRBJ2-3
CASSPTLAGGSTDTQYF
>TRBD2|TRBV20-1|TRBJ2-3
CSASPGLAGGTGDDTQYF
>NA|TRBV7-7|TRBJ2-1
CASSERTESSYNEQFF
>NA|TRBV5-4|TRBJ2-7
CANSLDLSSYEQYF
>NA|TRBV4-1|TRBJ1-2
CASSQEHGTNGHTF
>NA|TRBV27|TRBJ1-2
CASSLSAEIRLYGYTF